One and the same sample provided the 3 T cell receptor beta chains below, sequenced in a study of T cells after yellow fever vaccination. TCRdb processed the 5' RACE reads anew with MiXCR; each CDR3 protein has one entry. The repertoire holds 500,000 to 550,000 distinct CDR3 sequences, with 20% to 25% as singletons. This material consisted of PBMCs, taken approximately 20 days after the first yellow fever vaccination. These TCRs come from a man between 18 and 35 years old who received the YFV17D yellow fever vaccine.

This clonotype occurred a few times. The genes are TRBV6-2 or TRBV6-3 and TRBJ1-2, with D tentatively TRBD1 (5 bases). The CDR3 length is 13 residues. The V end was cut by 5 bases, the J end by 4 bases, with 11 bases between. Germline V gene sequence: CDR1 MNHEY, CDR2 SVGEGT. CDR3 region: CASSLRGFYGYTF. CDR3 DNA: TGTGCCAGCAGTCTACGGGGGTTCTATGGCTACACCTTC.

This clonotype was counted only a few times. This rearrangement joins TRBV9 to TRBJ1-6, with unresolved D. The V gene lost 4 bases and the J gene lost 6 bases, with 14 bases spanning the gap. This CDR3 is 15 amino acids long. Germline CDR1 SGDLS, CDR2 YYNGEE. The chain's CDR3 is CASSTEGPSNSPLHF. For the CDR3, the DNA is TGTGCCAGCAGCACCGAGGGCCCTTCTAATTCACCCCTCCACTTT.

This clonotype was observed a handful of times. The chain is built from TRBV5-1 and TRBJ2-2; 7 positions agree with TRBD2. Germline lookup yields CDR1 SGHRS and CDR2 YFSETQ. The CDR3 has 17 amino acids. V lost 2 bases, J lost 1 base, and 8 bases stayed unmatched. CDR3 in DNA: TGCGCCAGCAGCTTAGGCCCAGGACTAGAGAACACCGGGGAGCTGTTTTTT. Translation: CASSLGPGLENTGELFF.